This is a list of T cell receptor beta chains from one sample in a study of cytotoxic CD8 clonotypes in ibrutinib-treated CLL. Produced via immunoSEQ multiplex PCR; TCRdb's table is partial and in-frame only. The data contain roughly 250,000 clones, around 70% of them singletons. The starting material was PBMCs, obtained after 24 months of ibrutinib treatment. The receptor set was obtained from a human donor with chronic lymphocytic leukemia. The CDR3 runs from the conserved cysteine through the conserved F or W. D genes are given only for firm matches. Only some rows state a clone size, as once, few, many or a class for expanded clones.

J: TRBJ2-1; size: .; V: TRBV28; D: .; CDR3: CASSLLGDNEQFF; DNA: TGTGCCAGCAGTTTACTCGGAGACAATGAGCAGTTCTTC
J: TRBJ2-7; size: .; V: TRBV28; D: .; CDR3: CASIMGSGYPGEQYF; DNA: TGTGCCAGCATTATGGGGTCGGGTTACCCGGGCGAGCAGTACTTC
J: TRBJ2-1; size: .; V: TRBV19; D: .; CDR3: CASSIYPLNEQFF; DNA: TGTGCCAGTAGTATATATCCCCTGAATGAGCAGTTCTTC
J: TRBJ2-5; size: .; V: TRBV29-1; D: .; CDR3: CSFTREIEETQYF; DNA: TGCAGCTTTACGAGGGAGATCGAGGAGACCCAGTACTTC
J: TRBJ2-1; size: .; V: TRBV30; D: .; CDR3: CAWSGMTNEQFF; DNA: TGTGCCTGGAGTGGGATGACCAATGAGCAGTTCTTC
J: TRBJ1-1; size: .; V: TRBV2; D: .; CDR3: CASSVEQNTEAFF; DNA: TGTGCCAGCAGCGTCGAACAAAACACTGAAGCTTTCTTT
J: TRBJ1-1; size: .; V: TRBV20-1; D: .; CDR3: CSARVNTEAFF; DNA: TGCAGTGCTAGAGTTAACACTGAAGCTTTCTTT
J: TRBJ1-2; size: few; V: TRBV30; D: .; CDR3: CAWESNTRGYTF; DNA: TGTGCCTGGGAATCAAACACAAGGGGCTACACCTTC
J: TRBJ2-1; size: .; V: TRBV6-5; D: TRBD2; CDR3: CASSYSPGTRYEQFF; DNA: TGTGCCAGCAGTTACTCTCCCGGGACTAGATATGAGCAGTTCTTC
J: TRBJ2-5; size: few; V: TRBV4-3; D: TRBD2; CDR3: CASSQGTSGITRETQYF; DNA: TGCGCCAGCAGCCAGGGGACTAGCGGGATTACCCGAGAGACCCAGTACTTC
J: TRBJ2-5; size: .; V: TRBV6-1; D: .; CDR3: CASSEATGRRETQYF; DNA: TGTGCCAGCAGTGAAGCGACGGGGAGAAGGGAGACCCAGTACTTC
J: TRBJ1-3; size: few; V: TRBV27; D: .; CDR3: CASKGFAGNTIYF; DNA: TGTGCCAGTAAGGGGTTTGCTGGAAACACCATATATTTT
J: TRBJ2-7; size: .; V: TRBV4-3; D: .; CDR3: CASSPSRGYEQYF; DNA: TGCGCCAGCAGCCCATCGAGGGGCTACGAGCAGTACTTC
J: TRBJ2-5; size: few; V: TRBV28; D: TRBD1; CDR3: CASSPGTGVRETQYF; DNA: TGTGCCAGCAGCCCCGGGACAGGGGTGAGGGAGACCCAGTACTTC
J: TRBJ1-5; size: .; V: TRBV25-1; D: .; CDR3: CASSESGGYQPQHF; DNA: TGTGCCAGCAGTGAATCGGGCGGCTATCAGCCCCAGCATTTT
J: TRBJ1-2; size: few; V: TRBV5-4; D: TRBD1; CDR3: CASSHPDRGDGYTF; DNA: TGTGCCAGCAGTCACCCAGACAGGGGGGATGGCTACACCTTC
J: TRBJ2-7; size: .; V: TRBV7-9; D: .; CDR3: CASSLGGGEQYF; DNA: TGTGCCAGCAGCTTAGGTGGGGGCGAGCAGTACTTC
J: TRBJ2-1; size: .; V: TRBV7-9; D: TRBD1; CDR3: CASSPTGVHYNEQFF; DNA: TGTGCCAGCAGCCCTACAGGGGTGCATTACAATGAGCAGTTCTTC
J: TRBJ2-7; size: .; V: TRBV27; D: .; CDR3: CASSSGAPTYEQYF; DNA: TGTGCCAGCAGCTCCGGCGCGCCTACCTACGAGCAGTACTTC
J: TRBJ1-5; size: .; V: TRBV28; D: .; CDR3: CASSSNQPDSLSNQPQHF; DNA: TGTGCCAGCAGTTCCAATCAACCGGACAGCCTTAGCAATCAGCCCCAGCATTTT
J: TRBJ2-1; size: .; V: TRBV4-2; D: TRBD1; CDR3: CASSQSTGTGFNEQFF; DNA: TGTGCCAGCAGCCAGAGTACCGGGACAGGGTTCAATGAGCAGTTCTTC
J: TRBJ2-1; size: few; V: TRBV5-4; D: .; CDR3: CASSLMGSSNEQFF; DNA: TGTGCCAGCAGCCTTATGGGATCTTCTAATGAGCAGTTCTTC
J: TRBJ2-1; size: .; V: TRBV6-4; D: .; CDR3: CASSALPDSVYNEQFF; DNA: TGTGCCAGCAGTGCCCTCCCGGACTCGGTATACAATGAGCAGTTCTTC
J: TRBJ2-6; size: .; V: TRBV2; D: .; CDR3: CASRGHLSGANVLTF; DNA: TGTGCCAGCAGGGGACACCTCTCTGGGGCCAACGTCCTGACTTTC
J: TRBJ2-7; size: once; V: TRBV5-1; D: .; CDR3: CASSLAGRDGYEQYF; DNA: TGCGCCAGCAGCTTGGCCGGGCGGGATGGGTACGAGCAGTACTTC